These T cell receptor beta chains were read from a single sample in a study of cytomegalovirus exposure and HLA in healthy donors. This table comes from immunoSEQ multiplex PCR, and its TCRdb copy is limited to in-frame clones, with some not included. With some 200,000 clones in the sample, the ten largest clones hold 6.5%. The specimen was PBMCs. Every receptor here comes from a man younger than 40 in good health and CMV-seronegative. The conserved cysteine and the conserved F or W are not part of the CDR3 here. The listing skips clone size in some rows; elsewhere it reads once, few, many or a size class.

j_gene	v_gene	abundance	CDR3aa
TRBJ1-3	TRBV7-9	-	ASRPTGVSGNTIY
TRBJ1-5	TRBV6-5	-	ASSGIYSNQPQH
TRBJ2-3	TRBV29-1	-	SVAGLAGELLGTQY
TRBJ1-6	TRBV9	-	ASRGQGNSPLH
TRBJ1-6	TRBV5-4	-	ASSLEQNNSPLH
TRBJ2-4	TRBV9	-	ASSVALAGGDIQY
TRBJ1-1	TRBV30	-	AWSAFRNTEAF
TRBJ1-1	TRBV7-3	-	ASSRTQGRAF
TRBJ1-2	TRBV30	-	AWSVPGTHHNYGYT
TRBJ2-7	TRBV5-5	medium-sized	ASSLSTGAVEQY
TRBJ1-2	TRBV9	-	ASSARDRGDYGYT
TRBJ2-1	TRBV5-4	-	ASSTQDSSSNEQF
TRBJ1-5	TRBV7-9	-	ASSLSGQGFSQPQH
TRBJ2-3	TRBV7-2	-	ASSLFGGGATDTQY
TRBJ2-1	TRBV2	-	ASSEAGLAGVDEQF
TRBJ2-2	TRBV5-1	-	ASKESGGTGELF
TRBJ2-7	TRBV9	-	ASSVSGREYEQY